This TCR beta chain was recorded in a study of control samples from healthy donors and cancer patients. The CDR3 contains 14 residues. Germline V CDR1 and CDR2: MNHEY, SMNVEV (reference sequence). The J segment lost 3 bases and the V segment lost 5 bases, leaving 6 bases of the junction unmatched. The repertoire was sequenced with immunoSEQ multiplex PCR; TCRdb's copy has only in-frame clones and lacks some. The data show about 130,000 clones, 75% to 95% seen once. V gene TRBV27 combines with J gene TRBJ1-1, with 7 bases lining up with TRBD1. This TCR was sampled from a young man in good health. The specimen was blood. The CDR3 nucleotides are TGTGCCAGCAGTCTCGACAGGGAGTACACTGAAGCTTTCTTT. It yields the protein CASSLDREYTEAFF.